There are many counts of the clone carrying this T cell receptor (gamma chain). Its cognate antigen is unknown. This may arise from a read error, as a much more abundant clone is one base away. The sample carries other DNA sequences with the same CDR3. Sequencing covered both gamma and delta TCR chains per sample. TCRdb applied CATT to the multiplex PCR reads for clone calling. Of around 24,000 gamma-chain clones in the sample, around 2.9% are singletons; the top ten hold about 30%. The data stem from a study of γδ T cells in repeated Plasmodium falciparum infection. General study results and limits: The Malian cohort came from a small rural village of predominantly one ethnic group.

Gammadelta T cells were flow-sorted from PBMC into Vgamma9/Vdelta2+ and Vdelta2-negative populations for bulk analysis. CDR1 and CDR2 (germline): EGSTGY, YDSYTSSV. The CDR3 extends over 11 amino acids. The receptor was isolated from a pool of human donors (malaria-infected and uninfected, not separated). The chain uses TRGV4 and TRGJ1 or TRGJ2. Material: gamma-delta T cells from blood. CDR3 nucleotides: TGCGCCACCTGGGATTTATATAAGAAACTCTTT. Translating gives CATWDLYKKLF.